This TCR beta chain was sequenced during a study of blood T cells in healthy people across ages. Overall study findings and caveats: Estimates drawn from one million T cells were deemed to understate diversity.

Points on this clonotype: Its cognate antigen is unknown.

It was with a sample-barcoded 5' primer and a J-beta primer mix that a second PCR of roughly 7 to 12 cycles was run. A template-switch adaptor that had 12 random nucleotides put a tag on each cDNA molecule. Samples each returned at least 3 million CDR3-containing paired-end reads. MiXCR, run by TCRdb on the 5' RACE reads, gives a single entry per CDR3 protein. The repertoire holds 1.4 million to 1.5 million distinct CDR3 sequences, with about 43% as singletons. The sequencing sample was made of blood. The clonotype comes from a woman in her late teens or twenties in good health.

The CDR3 reads CASSHPPQNEQFF. CDR3 DNA sequence: TGTGCCAGCAGCCACCCCCCGCAAAATGAGCAGTTCTTC. The J gene is TRBJ2-1, the V gene TRBV6-6, with D unclear. The V end was cut by 6 bases, the J end by 7 bases, with 13 bases between. This CDR3 has 13 residues. Germline CDR1 is MNHNY and CDR2 is SVGAGI (reference sequence).